This T cell receptor beta chain appears in the sequencing data of a study of T cells in localized non-small cell lung cancer. The study's findings and limits: Appearances in adjacent lung were noted for a median 57 of the top 100 tumor clones. Peak T cell clonality was found in uninvolved adjacent lung, exceeding tumor. Sequencing involved a lone tumor region, leaving heterogeneity possible.

As for this clone: What it recognizes is unknown.

The CDR3 runs to 14 residues. The germline gives CDR1 MNHNS, CDR2 SASEGT. V gave up 7 bases and J gave up 7 bases; unmatched junction bases: 10. Clones were sequenced by immunoSEQ multiplex PCR, and TCRdb holds only the in-frame ones, with some missing. The data show roughly 40,000 clones, approximately 86% seen once. The J gene is TRBJ2-1, the V gene TRBV6-1; 7 nucleotides agree with TRBD1. The source was peripheral blood, collected before any cancer treatment. This TCR was sampled from a man aged 18-49 years with stage I lung adenocarcinoma. CDR3 region: CASTSSGTVNEQFF. As DNA, the CDR3 is TGTGCCAGCACCTCGTCCGGGACAGTAAATGAGCAGTTCTTC.